This T cell receptor beta chain was captured by sequencing in a study of cytomegalovirus exposure and HLA in healthy donors. Trimming cost V 6 bases and J 3 bases, with 8 bases left between them. The germline CDR1 and CDR2 sequences are LNHDA and SQIVND (reference sequence). CDR3 length equals 12 residues. PCR was performed using 60 Vbeta and 13 Jbeta primers. Assay used: immunoSEQ multiplex PCR; TCRdb lists only in-frame clones, some missing. The sample lists tens of thousands of clones; roughly 79% were seen once. The study, taken as a whole, reports: Later analysis demonstrated an association between a missense DCLRE1C variant and TCR beta V- and J-gene trimming.

Of note for this clone: Its specificity is unknown.

The sequenced sample was PBMCs. V gene TRBV19 combines with J gene TRBJ1-1; possibly TRBD1 for D (6 bases). The clonotype comes from a male donor in good health and CMV-seropositive. The CDR3 DNA sequence: TGTGCCAGTAGGCCAGGGGACACTGAAGCTTTCTTT. This codes for CASRPGDTEAFF.